This TCR beta chain emerged from a study of T cell responses to AZD1222 COVID-19 vaccine. Findings and caveats of the study: Every sample of the repertoires postdated the peak T cell response. Most donors were white British, females outnumbered males, and clonal diversity was possibly underestimated. Recipients of AZD1222 seropositive at baseline numbered only 5 or 6.

Clones were sequenced by immunoSEQ multiplex PCR, and TCRdb holds only the in-frame ones, with some missing. The sample has under 75,000 clones, about 90% seen once; the top ten hold roughly 17%. The table lists this clone with a count of one. Its specificity is not known. This sample comprised peripheral blood, obtained on day 0 of AZD1222 vaccination. This TCR was sampled from an adult in good health.

CDR3 nucleotides: TGTGCCAGCAGGGAGGGACTAGCGAGCACCGGGGAGCTGTTTTTT. Its translation: CASREGLASTGELFF. The rearrangement uses TRBV28 and TRBJ2-2; 10 positions match TRBD2. V dropped 6 bases and J dropped 4; count of bases not matched to a gene: 5. The CDR3 loop spans 15 amino acids. From germline, CDR1 is MDHEN and CDR2 SYDVKM.